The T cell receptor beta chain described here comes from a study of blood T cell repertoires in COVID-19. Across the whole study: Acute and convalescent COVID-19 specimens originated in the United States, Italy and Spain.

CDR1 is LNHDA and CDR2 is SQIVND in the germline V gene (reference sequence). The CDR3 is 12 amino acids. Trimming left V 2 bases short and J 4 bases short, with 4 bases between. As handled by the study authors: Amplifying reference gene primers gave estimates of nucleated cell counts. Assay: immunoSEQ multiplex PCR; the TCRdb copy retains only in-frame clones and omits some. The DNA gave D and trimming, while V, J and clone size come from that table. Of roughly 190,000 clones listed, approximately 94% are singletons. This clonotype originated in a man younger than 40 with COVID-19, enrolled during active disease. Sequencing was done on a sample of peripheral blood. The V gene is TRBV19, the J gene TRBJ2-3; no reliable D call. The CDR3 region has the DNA TGTGCCAGTAGTATATCTTCAGATACGCAGTATTTT. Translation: CASSISSDTQYF.